The next 8 T cell receptor beta chains were all read from a single sample in a study of blood T cell repertoires in COVID-19. Sequencing used immunoSEQ multiplex PCR; TCRdb keeps in-frame clones, though not all of them. The data show around 250,000 clones, 84% seen once. Sample: peripheral blood. The source of these receptors is a woman aged 40 to 50 who had recovered from COVID-19.

This clone was counted once. V is TRBV5-6 and J is TRBJ2-5, with 7 bases aligning to TRBD1. This CDR3 is 14 amino acids long. Germline CDR1 reads SGHDT; CDR2 reads YYEEEE. V lost 4 bases and J lost 1; bases outside the gene matches: 4. The CDR3 protein is CASSTGTAQETQYF. As DNA, the CDR3 is TGTGCCAGCAGCACTGGGACAGCCCAAGAGACCCAGTACTTC.

The V and J genes are TRBV5-1 and TRBJ1-4; D unclear. The CDR3 is made up of 14 amino acids. The V gene lost 1 base and the J gene lost 0 bases, with 4 bases spanning the gap. CDR1 and CDR2 from the germline V gene are SGHRS and YFSETQ. Here the CDR3 reads CASSLPATNEKLFF. CDR3 coding DNA: TGCGCCAGCAGCTTGCCAGCAACTAATGAAAAACTGTTTTTT.

Turning to this clone: One end of the junction is discordant with germline, which a read error may explain. The chain has TRBV10-3 and TRBJ1-3; D unclear. This CDR3 spans 15 amino acids. Per the germline V gene, CDR1 is ENHRY and CDR2 is SYGVKD. As DNA, the CDR3 is TGTGCCATCGGTCCGGGGATCAGCTCTGGAAACATCATATATTTT. It specifies CAIGPGISSGNIIYF.

The chain's CDR3 is CASSLGQSQANYGYTF. In DNA form, the CDR3 reads TGTGCCAGCAGCCTGGGACAGTCCCAGGCTAACTATGGCTACACCTTC. This chain uses TRBV28 with TRBJ1-2, with 7 bases identical to TRBD1. The germline V gene has CDR1 MDHEN and CDR2 SYDVKM. This CDR3 is 16 amino acids long. With V trimmed by 6 bases and J by 0 bases, 10 bases remained unmatched.

The J gene is TRBJ2-7, the V gene TRBV5-4; D is unclear. The V gene lost 1 base and the J gene lost 2 bases, with 10 bases spanning the gap. The germline gives CDR1 SGHNT, CDR2 YYREEE (reference sequence). The CDR3 is 14 amino acids. DNA for the CDR3: TGTGCCAGCAGCTTGTATGGGCCGGCCTACGAGCAGTACTTC. This encodes CASSLYGPAYEQYF. Drawing the rest from reference TRBV5-4 and TRBJ2-7, the complete variable domain is ETGVTQSPTHLIKTRGQQVTLRCSSQSGHNTVSWYQQALGQGPQFIFQYYREEENGRGNFPPRFSGLQFPNYSSELNVNALELDDSALYLCASSLYGPAYEQYFGPGTRLTVT.

J is TRBJ2-3 and V is TRBV27, with TRBD2 identical over 14 bases. This CDR3 spans 15 amino acids. Per the germline V gene, CDR1 is MNHEY and CDR2 is SMNVEV (reference sequence). The V segment lost 10 bases and the J segment 6 bases; nucleotides outside the gene matches: 9. The CDR3 DNA follows: TGTGCCATTCGCCGGACTAGCGGGGGGATGGATACGCAGTATTTT. Protein: CAIRRTSGGMDTQYF.

Points on this clone: The junction departs from the called germline gene at one end, perhaps through a read error. The chain recombines TRBV11-3 with TRBJ2-3; 7 bases are a match to TRBD2. Germline CDR1 and CDR2: SGHNT and YENEEA. This CDR3 has 13 amino acids. This CDR3 is CASSSSERGNSNF. The CDR3 nucleotides are TGTGCCAGCAGCTCCTCCGAGCGGGGCAATTCCAATTTT.

The V gene is TRBV2, the J gene TRBJ2-5; 10 bases agree with TRBD1. CDR1 SNHLY and CDR2 FYNNEI come from the germline V gene. The CDR3 is 16 amino acids. Trimming took 6 bases from V and 3 from J; bases not matched to a gene: 10. This CDR3 is CASRTSGQGLEETQYF. As DNA, the CDR3 is TGTGCCAGCAGGACCTCGGGACAGGGGCTCGAAGAGACCCAGTACTTC.